These 24 T cell receptor beta chains share one sample of origin, sequenced in a study of blood T cells in healthy people across ages. Combining a sample-barcoded 5' primer with a J-beta primer mix, a second PCR ran for roughly 6 to 12 cycles. MiXCR, run by TCRdb on the 5' RACE reads, gives a single entry per CDR3 protein. The table records about 770,000 distinct CDR3 sequences, around 45% of them present only once. Sequences were obtained from blood. These receptors were obtained from a man aged 60 to 75 in good health.

The chain has TRBV7-2 and TRBJ2-2; a weak D match, TRBD2 (5 bases). Germline V gives CDR1 SGHTA, CDR2 FQGNSA. CDR3 length: 15 residues. Trimming removed 5 bases from V and 5 bases from J, with 15 bases in between. CDR3 amino acids: CASSRDYGGTGELFF. CDR3 bases: TGTGCCAGCAGCCGCGATTATGGCGGGACCGGGGAGCTGTTTTTT.

V is TRBV7-2 and J is TRBJ2-5, with D possibly being TRBD2 (5 bases). The CDR3 runs to 16 residues. The V gene's germline CDR1 is SGHTA and CDR2 FQGNSA. V lost 1 base, J lost 2 bases, and 14 bases lay in between. The CDR3 protein is CASSLDSGLNQETQYF. The CDR3 nucleotides are TGTGCCAGCAGCTTAGATTCAGGACTGAATCAAGAGACCCAGTACTTC.

This clonotype has only a few counts. The chain uses TRBV6-5 and TRBJ1-2, with a weak D call TRBD1 (5 bases). This CDR3 is built from 15 residues. Germline CDR1 is MNHEY and CDR2 is SVGAGI. V gave up 5 bases and J gave up 2 bases, with 15 bases separating them. CDR3 region: CASSQREGHNYGYTF. As DNA, the CDR3 is TGTGCCAGCAGTCAGAGAGAGGGGCACAACTATGGCTACACCTTC.

This clonotype was found a few times. The rearrangement links TRBV12-3 or TRBV12-4 to TRBJ1-1, with D hard to call. Deletions cut 0 bases from V and 4 bases from J, with 15 bases between. The CDR3 runs 16 residues. CDR3: CASSLAVKSSFTEAFF. In nucleotides, the CDR3 is TGTGCCAGCAGTTTAGCCGTTAAGAGTAGCTTCACTGAAGCTTTCTTT.

The rearrangement uses TRBV27 and TRBJ2-1; TRBD2 is a possible D gene (6 bases). Germline loops: CDR1 MNHEY, CDR2 SMNVEV (reference sequence). This CDR3 is built from 16 residues. V was shortened by 5 bases and J by 7 bases, with 21 bases between the two germline ends. CDR3 region: CASSNRGDGRTNEQFF. The DNA for the CDR3 is TGTGCCAGCAGTAACCGCGGGGACGGTAGAACGAATGAGCAGTTCTTC.

The chain recombines TRBV7-2 with TRBJ2-7; 8 bases line up with TRBD2. The germline V gene encodes CDR1 SGHTA and CDR2 FQGNSA. The CDR3 consists of 14 residues. The V gene end was trimmed by 4 bases and the J gene end by 4 bases; junction bases not matched to a gene: 6. The chain's CDR3 is CASSSNGGAYEQYF. For the CDR3, the DNA is TGTGCCAGCAGCTCGAACGGGGGGGCTTACGAGCAGTACTTC.

V gene TRBV9 combines with J gene TRBJ2-5; D is ambiguous. V lost 2 bases, J lost 10 bases, and 21 bases lay in between. The CDR3 is 15 residues long. CDR1 is SGDLS and CDR2 is YYNGEE in the germline V gene. Here the CDR3 reads CASSVGWARQEVQYF. Written as DNA, the CDR3 is TGTGCCAGCAGCGTGGGATGGGCCAGACAAGAGGTCCAGTACTTC.

In its sample, this clonotype was seen a few times. The chain recombines TRBV2 with TRBJ2-4; D might be TRBD2 (6 bases). The CDR3 is 14 residues long. Deletions cut 4 bases from V and 13 bases from J, with 20 bases between. The V gene's germline CDR1 is SNHLY and CDR2 FYNNEI. For the CDR3, the DNA is TGTGCCAGCAGTGGGGGGGAGCCGGCGGAGGAGCAGTACTTC. The encoded protein is CASSGGEPAEEQYF.

This chain links TRBV29-1 with TRBJ2-1; D may be TRBD1 or TRBD2 (5 bases each). The CDR3 extends over 14 amino acids. With 0 bases removed from V and 9 bases from J, the gap between germline ends came to 15 bases. CDR1 and CDR2 (germline): SQVTM, ANQGSEA. CDR3 loop: CSVEEKTTGGEQFF. The CDR3 DNA follows: TGCAGCGTTGAAGAAAAAACGACTGGGGGTGAGCAGTTCTTC.

This clonotype was detected a few times. This sequence joins TRBV6-1 and TRBJ2-1, with D possibly matching TRBD1 (6 bases). From germline, CDR1 is MNHNS and CDR2 SASEGT. The length of the CDR3 is 14 residues. Trimming shortened V by 8 bases and J by 1 base, and 12 bases separated the two germline ends. Written as DNA, the CDR3 is TGTGCCAGCGCCTCAGGGGTTTCCTACAATGAGCAGTTCTTC. It encodes CASASGVSYNEQFF.

This clonotype was detected only a few times. The V gene is TRBV7-2, the J gene TRBJ2-5, with 8 bases lining up with TRBD2. The V segment lost 5 bases and the J segment 1 base; nucleotides outside the gene matches: 15. The CDR3 runs 18 residues. From germline, CDR1 is SGHTA and CDR2 FQGNSA. The CDR3 nucleotides are TGTGCCAGCAGCGCGCACCCGACTGGCGGGGGGCTCCAAGAGACCCAGTACTTC. Its translation: CASSAHPTGGGLQETQYF.

CDR3 amino acids: CASSQTGAADTQYF. As DNA, the CDR3 is TGTGCCAGCAGTCAAACCGGGGCGGCAGATACGCAGTATTTT. The rearrangement joins TRBV11-2 to TRBJ2-3; D possibly matches TRBD1 or TRBD2 (5 bases each). This CDR3 region has 14 residues. The V and J ends lost 6 bases and 4 bases respectively, with 14 bases between them. The germline V gene has CDR1 SGHAT and CDR2 FQNNGV.

The chain uses TRBV10-3 and TRBJ2-7; D ambiguous. This CDR3 has 14 amino acids. Germline CDR1 reads ENHRY; CDR2 reads SYGVKD. Trimming cost V 2 bases and J 1 base, with 9 bases left between them. CDR3 amino acids: CAISEGRLSYEQYF. In DNA form, the CDR3 reads TGTGCCATCAGTGAGGGTAGGCTTTCCTACGAGCAGTACTTC.

V is TRBV4-3 and J is TRBJ1-4, with D possibly being TRBD1 (5 bases). This CDR3 region has 15 residues. Trimming took 0 bases from V and 4 from J, leaving 9 bases between them. The germline V gene encodes CDR1 LGHNA and CDR2 YSLEER. CDR3 protein: CASSQDTGGNEKLFF. The CDR3 nucleotides read TGCGCCAGCAGCCAAGATACAGGCGGTAATGAAAAACTGTTTTTT.

This clonotype was detected a few times. The V gene is TRBV7-2, the J gene TRBJ2-5; TRBD2 is a possible D gene (7 bases). The CDR3 extends over 15 amino acids. Germline-derived CDR1 and CDR2 are SGHTA and FQGNSA. Trimming pared 2 bases from V and 7 bases from J, leaving 17 bases between. The CDR3 coding sequence is TGTGCCAGCAGCTTACCTTGGACTAGGGGGGGGACCCAGTACTTC. It is translated as CASSLPWTRGGTQYF.

This chain joins TRBV9 and TRBJ2-7; TRBD2 matches 8 bases. The CDR3 has 14 amino acids. The germline CDR1 and CDR2 sequences are SGDLS and YYNGEE. The J segment lost 5 bases and the V segment lost 3 bases, leaving 7 bases of the junction unmatched. This chain's CDR3 is CASSALAVGNEQYF. As DNA, the CDR3 is TGTGCCAGCAGCGCACTAGCGGTGGGGAACGAGCAGTACTTC.

The chain carries TRBV6-2 or TRBV6-3 and TRBJ1-5; D remains unclear. In germline, CDR1 is MNHEY, CDR2 SVGEGT. This CDR3 region has 14 residues. The V end was cut by 1 base, the J end by 0 bases, with 4 bases between. The DNA for the CDR3 is TGTGCCAGCAGTTACTTGTTTAGCAATCAGCCCCAGCATTTT. As protein: CASSYLFSNQPQHF.

The chain uses TRBV10-3 and TRBJ2-3, with 14 bases fitting TRBD2. CDR3 size: 15 residues. Germline values: CDR1 ENHRY, CDR2 SYGVKD. Germline trimming cut 6 bases from V and 1 base from J; bases unmatched to any gene: 0. The CDR3 region is CAIRGLAGGTDTQYF. As DNA, the CDR3 is TGTGCCATCAGGGGACTAGCGGGGGGCACAGATACGCAGTATTTT.

The chain recombines TRBV14 with TRBJ2-3, with 7 bases matching TRBD1. Germline loops: CDR1 SGHDN, CDR2 FVKESK. CDR3 length: 16 residues. The J segment lost 4 bases and the V segment lost 1 base, leaving 8 bases of the junction unmatched. Here the CDR3 reads CASSQGRRGPADTQYF. The CDR3 DNA reads as TGTGCCAGCAGCCAAGGACGTAGGGGGCCCGCAGATACGCAGTATTTT.

V is TRBV3-1 and J is TRBJ2-6, with D hard to call. The germline CDR1 and CDR2 sequences are LGHDT and YNNKEL (reference sequence). The CDR3 has 20 residues. Trimming shortened V by 0 bases and J by 2 bases, and 20 bases separated the two germline ends. The CDR3 DNA sequence: TGTGCCAGCAGCCAAGATCGGAAGGCACGACGGGTTACTGGGGCCAACGTCCTGACTTTC. It translates to CASSQDRKARRVTGANVLTF.

The rearrangement uses TRBV29-1 and TRBJ2-5; no reliable D call. Trimming pared 4 bases from V and 0 bases from J, leaving 15 bases between. This CDR3 has 15 residues. Looked up from germline, CDR1 is SQVTM and CDR2 is ANQGSEA. The CDR3 protein is CSVANLSHYQETQYF. CDR3 coding DNA: TGCAGCGTTGCTAATTTATCTCATTACCAAGAGACCCAGTACTTC.

Worth noting for this clonotype: Compared with germline, one end of the junction differs, possibly owing to a read error. The V and J genes are TRBV12-3 or TRBV12-4 and TRBJ1-2; D not resolved. This CDR3 is built from 15 residues. The CDR3 loop is CASSLVVLPVGGYSF. Here the CDR3 DNA reads TGTGCCAGTAGTTTAGTAGTCCTCCCGGTCGGTGGCTACAGCTTC.

The chain is built from TRBV2 and TRBJ2-2, with D hard to call. Germline V gene sequence: CDR1 SNHLY, CDR2 FYNNEI. This CDR3 region has 15 residues. V was pared by 7 bases and J by 3 bases, with 15 bases between. Here the CDR3 reads CASNARGPYTGELFF. Written as DNA, the CDR3 is TGTGCCAGCAATGCGCGTGGACCTTACACCGGGGAGCTGTTTTTT. Based on the CDR3 plus reference TRBV2 and TRBJ2-2, the full variable domain is EPEVTQTPSHQVTQMGQEVILRCVPISNHLYFYWYRQILGQKVEFLVSFYNNEISEKSEIFDDQFSVERPDGSNFTLKIRSTKLEDSAMYFCASNARGPYTGELFFGEGSRLTVL.

V and J are TRBV21-1 and TRBJ2-1; TRBD1 was called by the table and not checked on the DNA. TRBV21-1 is a known pseudogene. CDR3 length: 16 amino acids. DNA for the CDR3: TGTGCCAGCAGCAACCGGGAGACCGAAGCCTACAATGAGCAGTTCTTC. It specifies CASSNRETEAYNEQFF.